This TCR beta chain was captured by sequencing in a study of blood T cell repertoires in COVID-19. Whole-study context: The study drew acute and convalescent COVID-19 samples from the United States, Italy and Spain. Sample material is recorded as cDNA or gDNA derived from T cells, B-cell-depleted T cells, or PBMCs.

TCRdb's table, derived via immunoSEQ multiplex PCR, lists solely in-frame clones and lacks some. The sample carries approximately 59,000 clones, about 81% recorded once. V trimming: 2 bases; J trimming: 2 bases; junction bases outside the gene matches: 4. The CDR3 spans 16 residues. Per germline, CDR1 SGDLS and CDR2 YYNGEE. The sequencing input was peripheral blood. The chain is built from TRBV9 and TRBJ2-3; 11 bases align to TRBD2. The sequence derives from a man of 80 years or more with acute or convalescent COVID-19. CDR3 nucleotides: TGTGCCAGCAGCGTGGCTAGCGGGGGGTTCACAGATACGCAGTATTTT. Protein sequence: CASSVASGGFTDTQYF.